The 25 T cell receptor beta chains reported below all come from one sample, sequenced in a study of blood T cell repertoires in COVID-19. The data were produced by immunoSEQ multiplex PCR, yet TCRdb's version contains in-frame clones alone and is incomplete. The table lists approximately 60,000 clones, more than 75% of them singletons. Sequenced input: peripheral blood. The source of these receptors is a man aged 50 to 59 with active COVID-19.

The chain recombines TRBV6-2 or TRBV6-3 with TRBJ2-5, with 9 nucleotides matching TRBD2. The germline V gene encodes CDR1 MNHEY and CDR2 SVGEGT. This CDR3 has 17 residues. Trimming at V came to 2 bases and at J to 1 base, leaving 8 bases not matched to a gene. CDR3: CASSYLETSGRQETQYF. The DNA for the CDR3 is TGTGCCAGCAGTTACCTTGAGACTAGCGGACGCCAAGAGACCCAGTACTTC.

The chain uses TRBV5-1 and TRBJ2-1, with TRBD2 matching 7 bases. The CDR3 consists of 15 residues. The J segment lost 1 base and the V segment lost 4 bases, leaving 5 bases of the junction unmatched. Germline values: CDR1 SGHRS, CDR2 YFSETQ. The DNA of the CDR3 is TGCGCCAGCAGCCCCGCGGGAGATTCCTACAATGAGCAGTTCTTC. Its translation is CASSPAGDSYNEQFF. Full variable domain (rest looked up from reference TRBV5-1 and TRBJ2-1): KAGVTQTPRYLIKTRGQQVTLSCSPISGHRSVSWYQQTPGQGLQFLFEYFSETQRNKGNFPGRFSGRQFSNSRSEMNVSTLELGDSALYLCASSPAGDSYNEQFFGPGTRLTVL.

V and J are TRBV5-1 and TRBJ2-7; no firm D call. Between the trimmed V and J ends, which lost 0 bases and 3 bases, there was a span of 10 bases. CDR1 is SGHRS, CDR2 YFSETQ, per germline. The CDR3 runs 14 residues. The CDR3 region is CASSLGSMNYEQYF. The CDR3 bases are TGCGCCAGCAGCTTGGGGAGCATGAACTACGAGCAGTACTTC.

V gene TRBV5-1 combines with J gene TRBJ2-3; D is possibly TRBD1 (6 bases). Germline lookup yields CDR1 SGHRS and CDR2 YFSETQ. The CDR3 spans 14 residues. Trimming removed 1 base at V and 5 bases at J, with 11 bases between. This CDR3 is CASSLQGIGDTQYF. The CDR3 coding sequence is TGCGCCAGCAGCTTGCAGGGGATAGGAGATACGCAGTATTTT. Looking up the rest from reference TRBV5-1 and TRBJ2-3 gives the full variable domain: KAGVTQTPRYLIKTRGQQVTLSCSPISGHRSVSWYQQTPGQGLQFLFEYFSETQRNKGNFPGRFSGRQFSNSRSEMNVSTLELGDSALYLCASSLQGIGDTQYFGPGTRLTVL.

The chain recombines TRBV6-6 with TRBJ1-1, with D maybe TRBD1 (6 bases). This CDR3 region has 15 residues. Germline CDR1 is MNHNY and CDR2 is SVGAGI (reference sequence). V was clipped by 3 bases and J by 4 bases, with 15 bases between them. In nucleotides, the CDR3 is TGTGCCAGCAGTTATCGACAGGCCCTGGGCACTGAAGCTTTCTTT. It yields the protein CASSYRQALGTEAFF.

This sequence joins TRBV4-1 and TRBJ2-3, with D unclear. V was cut by 0 bases and J by 1 base, with 5 bases left in between. Germline CDR1 and CDR2: MGHRA and YSYEKL. The CDR3 loop spans 14 amino acids. DNA for the CDR3: TGCGCCAGCAGCCAAGATCGAGGCACAGATACGCAGTATTTT. Its protein product is CASSQDRGTDTQYF.

The CDR3 here is CASSSWGGDETQYF. CDR3 nucleotide sequence: TGTGCCAGCAGCTCCTGGGGAGGGGACGAGACCCAGTACTTC. The chain couples TRBV5-6 to TRBJ2-5; 7 nucleotides line up with TRBD2. The CDR3 totals 14 residues. V lost 3 bases to trimming and J lost 5 bases; unmatched junction nucleotides: 7. CDR1 SGHDT and CDR2 YYEEEE come from the germline V gene.

The chain combines TRBV18 with TRBJ1-5, with 9 bases lining up with TRBD1. Trimming removed 1 base from V and 2 bases from J; junction bases left unmatched: 3. The germline V gene encodes CDR1 KGHSH and CDR2 LQKENI. CDR3 length equals 16 residues. The CDR3 spells CASSPLGQGGNQPQHF. CDR3 DNA sequence: TGTGCCAGCTCACCACTGGGACAGGGTGGCAATCAGCCCCAGCATTTT. Full variable domain (rest looked up from reference TRBV18 and TRBJ1-5): NAGVMQNPRHLVRRRGQEARLRCSPMKGHSHVYWYRQLPEEGLKFMVYLQKENIIDESGMPKERFSAEFPKEGPSILRIQQVVRGDSAAYFCASSPLGQGGNQPQHFGDGTRLSIL.

The chain recombines TRBV5-1 with TRBJ1-2; TRBD1 matches at 8 bases. The CDR3 loop spans 15 amino acids. Germline V lookup: CDR1 SGHRS, CDR2 YFSETQ. With V trimmed by 4 bases and J by 3 bases, 8 bases remained unmatched. The CDR3 loop is CASSPAGQDDYGYTF. DNA of the CDR3: TGCGCCAGCAGCCCTGCGGGACAGGATGACTATGGCTACACCTTC.

The V and J genes are TRBV19 and TRBJ2-7; unclear D gene. Trimming left V 5 bases short and J 7 bases short, with 12 bases between. The CDR3 runs 12 residues. Germline-derived CDR1 and CDR2 are LNHDA and SQIVND (reference sequence). The CDR3 is CASSLNRREQYF. CDR3 coding DNA: TGTGCCAGTAGTTTAAATCGGCGGGAGCAGTACTTC.

The chain has TRBV5-1 and TRBJ2-5; weak D call: TRBD1 (6 bases). Germline V gene lookup returns CDR1 SGHRS and CDR2 YFSETQ. The CDR3 runs 15 residues. Trimming removed 4 bases from V and 5 bases from J, with 18 bases in between. The CDR3: CASSPSQGVRETQYF. The CDR3 DNA follows: TGCGCCAGCAGCCCCTCACAGGGAGTTCGGGAGACCCAGTACTTC.

This chain links TRBV6-5 with TRBJ2-5; tentatively, D is TRBD2 (7 bases). V dropped 6 bases and J dropped 1 base, with 12 bases sitting between them. The germline CDR1 and CDR2 sequences are MNHEY and SVGAGI. The CDR3 spans 14 residues. The CDR3: CASSMGGAQETQYF. CDR3 DNA: TGTGCCAGCAGCATGGGGGGGGCCCAAGAGACCCAGTACTTC.

The chain links TRBV11-2 to TRBJ2-1, with 12 bases that match TRBD2. With 2 bases clipped from V and 4 bases from J, the junction kept 3 bases outside the gene matches. Germline assignment: CDR1 SGHAT and CDR2 FQNNGV. CDR3 length: 16 amino acids. The CDR3 sequence is CASSLSLAGGYNEQFF. DNA of the CDR3: TGTGCCAGCAGCTTATCACTAGCGGGAGGATACAATGAGCAGTTCTTC.

V and J are TRBV6-6 and TRBJ2-2; 7 nucleotides align to TRBD1. Germline V gene sequence: CDR1 MNHNY, CDR2 SVGAGI (reference sequence). This CDR3 has 13 residues. With 6 bases clipped from V and 5 bases from J, the junction kept 3 bases outside the gene matches. The CDR3 DNA reads as TGTGCCAGCAGCTCGACAGGGACCGGGGAGCTGTTTTTT. Its protein is CASSSTGTGELFF.

The gene calls are TRBV3-1 (or the pseudogene TRBV3-2) and TRBJ2-5; 10 bases match TRBD2. The length of the CDR3 is 17 residues. Germline V CDR1 and CDR2: LGHDT, YNNKEL (reference sequence). The trim removed 8 bases at V and 1 base at J, leaving 13 bases unmatched. As DNA, the CDR3 is TGTGCCAGCTCCCTCCGAAGGGCTAGCGGGGGCCAAGAGACCCAGTACTTC. It codes for CASSLRRASGGQETQYF.

V is TRBV4-3 and J is TRBJ2-3, with D uncertain. V was trimmed by 4 bases and J by 6 bases, leaving 11 bases between them. There are 13 residues in the CDR3. Germline CDR1 LGHNA, CDR2 YSLEER. The CDR3 bases are TGCGCCAGCAGCCTAGGTCCGCGGGATACGCAGTATTTT. This translates into CASSLGPRDTQYF.

The table lists this clone with a count of one. The V and J genes are TRBV28 and TRBJ2-6; D is perhaps TRBD1 (5 bases). V lost 5 bases and J 0 bases, leaving 23 bases between the germline ends. There are 20 residues in the CDR3. Germline V CDR1 and CDR2: MDHEN, SYDVKM. In DNA, the CDR3 is TGTGCCAGCAGTCCTACCTGGGGCGGCAGTTCTCCCTCTGGGGCCAACGTCCTGACTTTC. Its protein product is CASSPTWGGSSPSGANVLTF.

V usage is TRBV4-1 and J usage is TRBJ2-2, with D tentatively TRBD2 (7 bases). Trimming removed 1 base at V and 1 base at J, with 16 bases between. Germline V lookup: CDR1 MGHRA, CDR2 YSYEKL. CDR3 size: 18 residues. DNA for the CDR3: TGCGCCAGCAGCCAAGGGCGCGGCGGGGGCCGGAACACCGGGGAGCTGTTTTTT. Encoded protein: CASSQGRGGGRNTGELFF.

J is TRBJ2-1 and V is TRBV6-7, with 7 bases matching TRBD1. TRBV6-7 belongs to the ORF category, with a function that is uncertain. CDR3 length: 16 amino acids. The junction had 10 bases not matched to a gene; V was cut back by 6 bases and J by 2 bases. The DNA of the CDR3 is TGTGCCAGCAGAAAAACAGGGGAATGGCCCTACAATGAGCAGTTCTTC. Residues: CASRKTGEWPYNEQFF.

This clone was found once. The chain carries TRBV18 and TRBJ2-1; possible D gene TRBD1, 5 bases. V lost 1 base and J 8 bases, leaving 12 bases between the germline ends. CDR1 and CDR2 from the germline V gene are KGHSH and LQKENI. There are 14 residues in the CDR3. CDR3 bases: TGTGCCAGCTCACCACTCAGGGTGCAGGATGAGCAGTTCTTC. Translated, it gives CASSPLRVQDEQFF.

J is TRBJ2-7 and V is TRBV29-1; the match to TRBD2 covers 8 bases. With 4 bases clipped from V and 5 bases from J, the junction kept 10 bases outside the gene matches. The CDR3 extends over 14 amino acids. Germline V lookup: CDR1 SQVTM, CDR2 ANQGSEA. As DNA, the CDR3 is TGCAGCGTTGGCCCCCTAAAAGCGGGAGACGAGCAGTACTTC. This encodes CSVGPLKAGDEQYF.

CDR3 sequence reads: CASSLNRGMYEKLFF. As DNA, the CDR3 is TGTGCCAGCAGTCTAAACAGGGGAATGTATGAAAAACTGTTTTTT. The rearrangement joins TRBV28 to TRBJ1-4; TRBD1 agrees at 7 bases. The CDR3 consists of 15 residues. Germline assignment: CDR1 MDHEN and CDR2 SYDVKM. V shed 5 bases, J shed 6 bases, and the junction held 9 bases outside the gene matches.

This chain uses TRBV2 with TRBJ1-1; possibly TRBD1 for D (5 bases). Trimming left V 3 bases short and J 0 bases short, with 8 bases between. CDR1 is SNHLY and CDR2 is FYNNEI in the germline V gene. CDR3 size: 14 residues. CDR3 sequence reads: CASSDHRLNTEAFF. The CDR3 nucleotides are TGTGCCAGCAGTGATCACAGGTTGAACACTGAAGCTTTCTTT.

The chain has TRBV10-1 and TRBJ2-1, with 10 bases aligning to TRBD2. The length of the CDR3 is 16 residues. V was pared by 5 bases and J by 8 bases, with 12 bases of the junction left unmatched. Germline assignment: CDR1 WNHNN and CDR2 SYGVQD (reference sequence). The CDR3 is CASSYASGRGNHEQFF. The CDR3 bases are TGCGCCAGCAGTTACGCCAGCGGGAGGGGGAACCATGAGCAGTTCTTC.

The chain has TRBV5-1 and TRBJ1-1; 8 nucleotides match TRBD1. Per the germline V gene, CDR1 is SGHRS and CDR2 is YFSETQ. The CDR3 consists of 18 residues. V gave up 4 bases and J gave up 1 base; unmatched junction bases: 15. CDR3 DNA: TGCGCCAGCAGCCTGAAACCGGGACAGGCGACTACGAACACTGAAGCTTTCTTT. It is translated as CASSLKPGQATTNTEAFF.